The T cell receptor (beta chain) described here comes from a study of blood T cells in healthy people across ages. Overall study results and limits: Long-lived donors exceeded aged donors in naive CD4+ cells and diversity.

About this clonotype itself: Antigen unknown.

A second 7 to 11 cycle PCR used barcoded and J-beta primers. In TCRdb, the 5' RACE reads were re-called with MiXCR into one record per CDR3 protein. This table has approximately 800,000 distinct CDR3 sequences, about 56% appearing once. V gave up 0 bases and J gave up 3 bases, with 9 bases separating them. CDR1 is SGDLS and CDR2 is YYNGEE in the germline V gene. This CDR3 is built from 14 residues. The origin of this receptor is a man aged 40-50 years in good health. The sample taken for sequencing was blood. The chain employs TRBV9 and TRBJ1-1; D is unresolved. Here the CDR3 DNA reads TGTGCCAGCAGCGTAGAGCCGGTGGACACTGAAGCTTTCTTT. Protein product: CASSVEPVDTEAFF.